This TCR beta chain was recovered during a study of T cell changes during pregnancy in multiple sclerosis. This clone was counted once. The repertoire was sequenced with immunoSEQ multiplex PCR; TCRdb's copy has only in-frame clones and lacks some. The sample consists of tens of thousands of clones, 93% of them appearing once. Sample: peripheral blood, taken after pregnancy. The receptor was derived from a female donor with multiple sclerosis, enrolled in a pregnancy study.

This chain's CDR3 is CASSQGRLAGGRSFGDTQYF. The CDR3 nucleotides read TGTGCCAGCAGCCAAGGGAGGCTAGCGGGAGGGCGGTCGTTCGGGGATACGCAGTATTTT. The chain carries TRBV4-2 and TRBJ2-3, with 12 bases matching TRBD2. The CDR3 length is 20 residues. CDR1 and CDR2 (germline): LGHNA, YNFKEQ. V gave up 1 base and J gave up 6 bases; unmatched junction bases: 17.